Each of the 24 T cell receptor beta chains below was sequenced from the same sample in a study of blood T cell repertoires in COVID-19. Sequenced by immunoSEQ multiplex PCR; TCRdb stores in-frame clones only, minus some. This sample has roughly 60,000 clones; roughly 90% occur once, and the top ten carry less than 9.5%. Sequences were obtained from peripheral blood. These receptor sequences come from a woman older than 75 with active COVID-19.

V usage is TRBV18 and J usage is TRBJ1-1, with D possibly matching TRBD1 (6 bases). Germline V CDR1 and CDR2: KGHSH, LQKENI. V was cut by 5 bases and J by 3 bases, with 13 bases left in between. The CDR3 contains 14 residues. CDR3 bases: TGTGCCAGCTCAGCTCAGGGGAAGGACACTGAAGCTTTCTTT. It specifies CASSAQGKDTEAFF.

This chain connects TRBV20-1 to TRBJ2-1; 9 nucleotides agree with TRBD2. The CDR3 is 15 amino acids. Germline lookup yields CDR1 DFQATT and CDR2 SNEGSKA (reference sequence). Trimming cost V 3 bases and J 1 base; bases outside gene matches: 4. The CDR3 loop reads CSASTSGRSYNEQFF. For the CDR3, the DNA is TGCAGTGCTAGTACCAGCGGGAGGTCCTACAATGAGCAGTTCTTC.

Here the CDR3 DNA reads TGTGCCAGCAGCCCTCCTACCCAAGAGACCCAGTACTTC. The encoded protein is CASSPPTQETQYF. J is TRBJ2-5 and V is TRBV5-6, with D uncertain. V was trimmed by 4 bases and J by 1 base, leaving 8 bases between them. The CDR3 covers 13 residues. In germline, CDR1 is SGHDT, CDR2 YYEEEE.

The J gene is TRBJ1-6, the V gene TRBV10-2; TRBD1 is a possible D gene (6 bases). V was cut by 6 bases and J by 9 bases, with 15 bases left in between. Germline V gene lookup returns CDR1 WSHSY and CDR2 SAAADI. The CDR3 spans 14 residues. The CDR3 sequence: CASRQQGDSSPLHF. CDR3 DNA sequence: TGCGCCAGCAGGCAACAGGGAGACAGTTCACCCCTCCACTTT.

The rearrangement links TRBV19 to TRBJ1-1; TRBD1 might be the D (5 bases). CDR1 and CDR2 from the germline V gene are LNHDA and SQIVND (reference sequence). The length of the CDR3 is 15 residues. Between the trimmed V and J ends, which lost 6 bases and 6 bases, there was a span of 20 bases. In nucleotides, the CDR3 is TGTGCCAGTAGCATAAGCAGGGAAAGCAGAGCTGAAGCTTTCTTT. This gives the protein CASSISRESRAEAFF.

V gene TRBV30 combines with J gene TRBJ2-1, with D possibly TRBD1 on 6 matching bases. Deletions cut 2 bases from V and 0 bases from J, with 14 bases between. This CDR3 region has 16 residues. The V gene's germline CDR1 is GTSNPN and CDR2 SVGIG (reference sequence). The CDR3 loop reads CAWSLPGTSSYNEQFF. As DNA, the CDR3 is TGTGCCTGGAGTCTTCCCGGGACAAGCTCCTACAATGAGCAGTTCTTC.

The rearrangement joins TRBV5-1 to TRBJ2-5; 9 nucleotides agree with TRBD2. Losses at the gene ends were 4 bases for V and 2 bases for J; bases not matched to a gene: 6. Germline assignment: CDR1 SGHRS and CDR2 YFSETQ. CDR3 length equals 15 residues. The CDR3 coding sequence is TGCGCCAGCAGCCCCTCTAGCGGGGTTCAAGAGACCCAGTACTTC. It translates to CASSPSSGVQETQYF.

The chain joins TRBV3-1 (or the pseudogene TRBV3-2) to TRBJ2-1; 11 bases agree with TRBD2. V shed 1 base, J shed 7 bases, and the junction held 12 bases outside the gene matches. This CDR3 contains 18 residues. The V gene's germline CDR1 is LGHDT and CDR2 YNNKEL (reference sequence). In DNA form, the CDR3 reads TGTGCCAGCAGCCAAGCCTCGGGACTAGCGGAGGGTGGGAATGAGCAGTTCTTC. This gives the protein CASSQASGLAEGGNEQFF.

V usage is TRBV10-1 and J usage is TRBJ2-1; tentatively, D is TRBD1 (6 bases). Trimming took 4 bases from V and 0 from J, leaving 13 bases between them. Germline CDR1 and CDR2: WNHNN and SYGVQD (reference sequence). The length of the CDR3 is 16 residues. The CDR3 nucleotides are TGCGCCAGCAGTGGCTGGGGGCCCGGCTCCTACAATGAGCAGTTCTTC. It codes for CASSGWGPGSYNEQFF.

The CDR3 DNA follows: TGTGCCAGCAGCTTGTTTCAGATACATAACACCGGGGAGCTGTTTTTT. It is translated as CASSLFQIHNTGELFF. The chain recombines TRBV5-5 with TRBJ2-2, with D unclear. Germline loops: CDR1 SGHKS, CDR2 YYEKEE (reference sequence). The CDR3 contains 16 residues. V was pared by 1 base and J by 2 bases, with 12 bases between. The full variable domain, its missing parts supplied by reference TRBV5-5 and TRBJ2-2, is DAGVTQSPTHLIKTRGQQVTLRCSPISGHKSVSWYQQVLGQGPQFIFQYYEKEERGRGNFPDRFSARQFPNYSSELNVNALLLGDSALYLCASSLFQIHNTGELFFGEGSRLTVL.

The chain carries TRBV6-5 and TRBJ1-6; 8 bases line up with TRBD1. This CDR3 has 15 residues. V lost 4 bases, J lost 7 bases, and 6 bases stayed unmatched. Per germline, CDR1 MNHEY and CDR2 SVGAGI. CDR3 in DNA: TGTGCCAGCAGTTGGGACAGGAAAGGGAATTCACCCCTCCACTTT. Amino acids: CASSWDRKGNSPLHF.

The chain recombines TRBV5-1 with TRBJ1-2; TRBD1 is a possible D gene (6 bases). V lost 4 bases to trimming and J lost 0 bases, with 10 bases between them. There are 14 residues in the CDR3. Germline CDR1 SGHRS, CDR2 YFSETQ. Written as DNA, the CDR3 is TGCGCCAGCAGCCGGGACACCCCTAACTATGGCTACACCTTC. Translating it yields CASSRDTPNYGYTF.

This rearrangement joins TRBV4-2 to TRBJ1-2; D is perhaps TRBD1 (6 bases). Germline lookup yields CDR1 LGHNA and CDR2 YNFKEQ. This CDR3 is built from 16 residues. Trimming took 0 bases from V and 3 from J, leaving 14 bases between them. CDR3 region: CASSQEVRGIDYGYTF. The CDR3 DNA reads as TGTGCCAGCAGCCAAGAAGTGAGGGGGATCGACTATGGCTACACCTTC.

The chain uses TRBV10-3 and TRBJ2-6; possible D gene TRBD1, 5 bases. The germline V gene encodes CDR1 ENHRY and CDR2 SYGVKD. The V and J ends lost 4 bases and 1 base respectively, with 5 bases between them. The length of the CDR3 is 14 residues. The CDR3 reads CAISAGSGANVLTF. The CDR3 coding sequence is TGTGCCATCAGTGCAGGGTCTGGGGCCAACGTCCTGACTTTC.

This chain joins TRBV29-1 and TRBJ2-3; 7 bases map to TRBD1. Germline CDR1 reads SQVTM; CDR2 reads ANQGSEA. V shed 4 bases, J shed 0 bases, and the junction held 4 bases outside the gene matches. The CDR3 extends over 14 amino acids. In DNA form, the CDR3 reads TGCAGCGTTGCCAGGGGGATGAGCACAGATACGCAGTATTTT. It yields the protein CSVARGMSTDTQYF.

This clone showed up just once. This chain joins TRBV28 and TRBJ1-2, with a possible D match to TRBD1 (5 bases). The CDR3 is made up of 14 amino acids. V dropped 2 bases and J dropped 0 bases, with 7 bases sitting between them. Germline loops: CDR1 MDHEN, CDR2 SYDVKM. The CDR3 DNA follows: TGTGCCAGCAGTTTAGCAGGGCCTAACTATGGCTACACCTTC. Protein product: CASSLAGPNYGYTF.

Here the CDR3 DNA reads TGTGCCAGCAGCCAAGAATGGCGGACAGGGGAGGTCTACGAGCAGTACTTC. Amino acids: CASSQEWRTGEVYEQYF. The rearrangement joins TRBV4-2 to TRBJ2-7; 9 nucleotides agree with TRBD1. J gave up 3 bases and V 0 bases, and 9 bases lay outside the gene matches. Germline V lookup: CDR1 LGHNA, CDR2 YNFKEQ. The CDR3 length is 17 residues.

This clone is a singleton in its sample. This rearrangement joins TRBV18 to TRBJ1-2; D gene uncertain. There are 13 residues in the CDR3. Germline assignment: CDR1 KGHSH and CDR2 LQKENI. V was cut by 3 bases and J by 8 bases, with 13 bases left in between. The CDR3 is CASSPSGVGGYTF. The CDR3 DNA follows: TGTGCCAGCTCACCCTCCGGGGTCGGCGGCTACACCTTC.

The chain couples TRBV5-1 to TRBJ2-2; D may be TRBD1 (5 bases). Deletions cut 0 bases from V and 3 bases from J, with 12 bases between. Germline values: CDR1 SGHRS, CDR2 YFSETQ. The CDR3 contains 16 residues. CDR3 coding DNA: TGCGCCAGCAGCTTGGGCCCAGACAGATACACCGGGGAGCTGTTTTTT. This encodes CASSLGPDRYTGELFF. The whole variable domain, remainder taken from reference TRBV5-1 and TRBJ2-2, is KAGVTQTPRYLIKTRGQQVTLSCSPISGHRSVSWYQQTPGQGLQFLFEYFSETQRNKGNFPGRFSGRQFSNSRSEMNVSTLELGDSALYLCASSLGPDRYTGELFFGEGSRLTVL.

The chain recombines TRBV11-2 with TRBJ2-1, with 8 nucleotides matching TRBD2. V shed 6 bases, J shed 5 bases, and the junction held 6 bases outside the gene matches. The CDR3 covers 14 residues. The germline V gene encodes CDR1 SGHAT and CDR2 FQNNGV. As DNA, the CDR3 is TGTGCCAGCAGGGAAGCGGGAGTGAACAATGAGCAGTTCTTC. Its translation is CASREAGVNNEQFF.

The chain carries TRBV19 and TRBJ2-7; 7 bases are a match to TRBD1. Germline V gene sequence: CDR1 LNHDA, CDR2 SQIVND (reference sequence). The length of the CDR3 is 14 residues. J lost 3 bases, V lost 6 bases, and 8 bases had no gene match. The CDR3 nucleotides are TGTGCCAGTAGACCGACAGGGCCGGACTACGAGCAGTACTTC. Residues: CASRPTGPDYEQYF.

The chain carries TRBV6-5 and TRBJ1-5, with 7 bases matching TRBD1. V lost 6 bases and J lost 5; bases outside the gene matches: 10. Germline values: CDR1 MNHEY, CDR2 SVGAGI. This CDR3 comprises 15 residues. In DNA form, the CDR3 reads TGTGCCAGCAGACACGGACAGGAGCCTTATCAGCCCCAGCATTTT. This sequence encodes CASRHGQEPYQPQHF.

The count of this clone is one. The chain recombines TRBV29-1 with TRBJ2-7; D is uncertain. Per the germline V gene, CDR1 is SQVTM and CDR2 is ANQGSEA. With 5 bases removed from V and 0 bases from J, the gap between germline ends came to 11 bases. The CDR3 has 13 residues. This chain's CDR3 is CSVLQKNSYEQYF. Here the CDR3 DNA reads TGCAGCGTTTTACAGAAAAACTCCTACGAGCAGTACTTC.

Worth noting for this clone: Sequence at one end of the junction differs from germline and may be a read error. Here the CDR3 reads CSVELATSAIF. CDR3 nucleotides: TGCAGCGTTGAGTTGGCGACTAGCGCTATCTTC. The chain links TRBV29-1 to TRBJ2-1; TRBD2 aligns across 8 bases. Germline assignment: CDR1 SQVTM and CDR2 ANQGSEA. This CDR3 spans 11 amino acids.